Below are 23 T cell receptor beta chains sequenced from a single sample in a study of T cell responses to AZD1222 COVID-19 vaccine. TCRdb's copy holds only in-frame clones and misses some; the assay was immunoSEQ multiplex PCR. Here the sample spans about 97,000 clones, about 88% being singletons. The sequences come from peripheral blood, collected on day 0 of AZD1222 vaccination. Receptors were obtained from an adult in good health.

This sequence joins TRBV30 and TRBJ1-5, with 7 positions matching TRBD1. The CDR3 has 13 residues. With 2 bases clipped from V and 5 bases from J, the junction kept 3 bases outside the gene matches. Germline CDR1 is GTSNPN and CDR2 is SVGIG (reference sequence). CDR3 loop: CAWSPTGDQPQHF. CDR3 bases: TGTGCCTGGAGTCCTACAGGGGATCAGCCCCAGCATTTT. Supplemented by reference TRBV30 and TRBJ1-5, the full variable domain reads SQTIHQWPATLVQPVGSPLSLECTVEGTSNPNLYWYRQAAGRGLQLLFYSVGIGQISSEVPQNLSASRPQDRQFILSSKKLLLSDSGFYLCAWSPTGDQPQHFGDGTRLSIL.

The CDR3 DNA sequence: TGTGCCAGTAGTCTCCACACAGGGGTTGGAAACACCATATATTTT. Translation: CASSLHTGVGNTIYF. The chain employs TRBV19 and TRBJ1-3, with 7 bases aligning to TRBD1. CDR1 is LNHDA, CDR2 SQIVND, per germline (reference sequence). V lost 5 bases to trimming and J lost 3 bases; unmatched junction nucleotides: 7. The CDR3 is 15 residues long.

This clone came up once. The chain joins TRBV6-2 or TRBV6-3 to TRBJ1-5; a possible D gene is TRBD1 (5 bases). Germline lookup yields CDR1 MNHEY and CDR2 SVGEGT. The CDR3 runs 15 residues. Trimming removed 5 bases from V and 7 bases from J, with 18 bases in between. The CDR3 nucleotides are TGTGCCAGCAGTACGGGACTGCCCCTTGGACAGCCCCAGCATTTT. It codes for CASSTGLPLGQPQHF.

The CDR3 sequence is CASTPLPQETQYF. The CDR3 DNA reads as TGTGCCAGCACTCCTCTGCCCCAAGAGACCCAGTACTTC. The genes are TRBV2 and TRBJ2-5; D gene uncertain. V lost 7 bases to trimming and J lost 1 base, with 10 bases between them. The CDR3 loop spans 13 amino acids. Germline loops: CDR1 SNHLY, CDR2 FYNNEI. Using reference TRBV2 and TRBJ2-5 for the parts outside the CDR3, the full variable domain is EPEVTQTPSHQVTQMGQEVILRCVPISNHLYFYWYRQILGQKVEFLVSFYNNEISEKSEIFDDQFSVERPDGSNFTLKIRSTKLEDSAMYFCASTPLPQETQYFGPGTRLLVL.

The CDR3 DNA reads as TGTGCCAGCACCCCAGCGTACCAAGAGACCCAGTACTTC. Translated: CASTPAYQETQYF. This chain uses TRBV7-2 with TRBJ2-5; no clear D gene. The germline CDR1 and CDR2 sequences are SGHTA and FQGNSA. V lost 7 bases and J 0 bases, leaving 9 bases between the germline ends. The CDR3 is 13 residues long.

The V gene is TRBV6-1, the J gene TRBJ1-6; tentative D call: TRBD1 (6 bases). Germline V CDR1 and CDR2: MNHNS, SASEGT. This CDR3 has 16 residues. The ends were cut back, 2 bases at V and 6 bases at J, with 14 bases in the middle. The chain's CDR3 is CASSEWGAGPNSPLHF. The CDR3 DNA follows: TGTGCCAGCAGTGAATGGGGGGCAGGTCCTAATTCACCCCTCCACTTT.

The rearrangement joins TRBV19 to TRBJ2-3, with D possibly being TRBD1 (7 bases). V was shortened by 1 base and J by 3 bases, with 14 bases between the two germline ends. The CDR3 totals 16 residues. Germline V CDR1 and CDR2: LNHDA, SQIVND (reference sequence). For the CDR3, the DNA is TGTGCCAGTAGTATAGGAGAACAGGGGAGGACAGATACGCAGTATTTT. Its protein product is CASSIGEQGRTDTQYF. Supplemented by reference TRBV19 and TRBJ2-3, the full variable domain reads DGGITQSPKYLFRKEGQNVTLSCEQNLNHDAMYWYRQDPGQGLRLIYYSQIVNDFQKGDIAEGYSVSREKKESFPLTVTSAQKNPTAFYLCASSIGEQGRTDTQYFGPGTRLTVL.

This chain links TRBV7-6 with TRBJ1-1; D gene uncertain. This CDR3 has 13 amino acids. Germline CDR1 and CDR2: SGHVS and FNYEAQ. Deletions cut 1 base from V and 8 bases from J, with 11 bases between. The CDR3, as DNA: TGTGCCAGCAGCTTAGGGACCGGAGAAGAAGCTTTCTTT. Translated, it gives CASSLGTGEEAFF.

V and J are TRBV12-3 or TRBV12-4 and TRBJ1-4; weak D call: TRBD1 (5 bases). Trimming removed 7 bases from V and 8 bases from J, with 14 bases in between. The CDR3 covers 13 residues. Here the CDR3 reads CASTPGRREKLFF. The CDR3 region has the DNA TGTGCCAGCACTCCGGGGCGCAGGGAAAAACTGTTTTTT.

The rearrangement uses TRBV5-1 and TRBJ2-7; 8 bases agree with TRBD1. V shed 0 bases, J shed 5 bases, and the junction held 7 bases outside the gene matches. The CDR3 is 15 residues long. Germline loops: CDR1 SGHRS, CDR2 YFSETQ. The CDR3 loop reads CASSLGGQVYHEQYF. The CDR3 nucleotides read TGCGCCAGCAGCTTGGGGGGACAGGTCTACCACGAGCAGTACTTC.

V is TRBV7-9 and J is TRBJ1-2; TRBD1 aligns across 8 bases. V gave up 5 bases and J gave up 2 bases; unmatched junction bases: 7. Germline CDR1 reads SEHNR; CDR2 reads FQNEAQ (reference sequence). The length of the CDR3 is 15 residues. For the CDR3, the DNA is TGTGCCAGCAGCCTGGGGACAGGACCCAACTATGGCTACACCTTC. This translates into CASSLGTGPNYGYTF. Looking up the rest from reference TRBV7-9 and TRBJ1-2 gives the full variable domain: DTGVSQNPRHKITKRGQNVTFRCDPISEHNRLYWYRQTLGQGPEFLTYFQNEAQLEKSRLLSDRFSAERPKGSFSTLEIQRTEQGDSAMYLCASSLGTGPNYGYTFGSGTRLTVV.

The chain links TRBV12-3 or TRBV12-4 to TRBJ2-7, with 10 bases that match TRBD1. The CDR3 loop spans 13 amino acids. Germline trimming cut 5 bases from V and 4 bases from J; bases unmatched to any gene: 2. The CDR3 protein is CASSRDRGYEQYF. For the CDR3, the DNA is TGTGCCAGCAGTCGGGACAGGGGATACGAGCAGTACTTC.

The chain uses TRBV7-8 and TRBJ2-2, with D possibly being TRBD2 (7 bases). The CDR3 runs to 16 residues. Trimming shortened V by 1 base and J by 3 bases, and 12 bases separated the two germline ends. In germline, CDR1 is SGHVS, CDR2 FQNEAQ. The CDR3 reads CASSLVGGADTGELFF. The DNA of the CDR3 is TGTGCCAGCAGCTTAGTAGGGGGGGCGGACACCGGGGAGCTGTTTTTT.

The chain combines TRBV28 with TRBJ1-1; TRBD1 is a possible D gene (5 bases). Germline CDR1 reads MDHEN; CDR2 reads SYDVKM. The CDR3 consists of 15 residues. The V gene lost 6 bases and the J gene lost 1 base, with 15 bases spanning the gap. CDR3 protein: CASRWGHRENTEAFF. CDR3 DNA sequence: TGTGCCAGCAGGTGGGGCCACAGAGAGAACACTGAAGCTTTCTTT.

V usage is TRBV18 and J usage is TRBJ1-1; TRBD1 agrees at 8 bases. The CDR3 is 15 amino acids. The V gene's germline CDR1 is KGHSH and CDR2 LQKENI. The J segment lost 4 bases and the V segment lost 2 bases, leaving 6 bases of the junction unmatched. CDR3 DNA: TGTGCCAGCTCACCATACACAGGGGGGACCACTGAAGCTTTCTTT. This codes for CASSPYTGGTTEAFF.

V usage is TRBV6-5 and J usage is TRBJ1-4; D is unclear. CDR1 and CDR2 from the germline V gene are MNHEY and SVGAGI. CDR3 length: 14 amino acids. The V gene lost 5 bases and the J gene lost 3 bases, with 10 bases spanning the gap. This CDR3 reads CASSKGHSNEKLFF. CDR3 DNA: TGTGCCAGCAGTAAGGGTCACTCTAATGAAAAACTGTTTTTT.

The chain has TRBV2 and TRBJ2-5; 8 nucleotides align to TRBD2. In germline, CDR1 is SNHLY, CDR2 FYNNEI. This CDR3 is built from 16 residues. After removal of 0 bases from V and 1 base from J, the junction contained 4 bases not matched to a gene. CDR3 bases: TGTGCCAGCAGTGAAGCGATGGCGGGGGGCCAAGAGACCCAGTACTTC. As protein: CASSEAMAGGQETQYF.

This clone was counted a few times. The V gene is TRBV7-8, the J gene TRBJ1-2; TRBD1 is a possible D gene (5 bases). This CDR3 contains 14 residues. CDR1 is SGHVS and CDR2 is FQNEAQ in the germline V gene. V was pared by 2 bases and J by 7 bases, with 14 bases between. The CDR3 loop reads CASSLSKDTAGYTF. DNA of the CDR3: TGTGCCAGCAGCTTAAGCAAGGACACGGCTGGCTACACCTTC.

This clone was detected only once. This sequence joins TRBV2 and TRBJ1-5; possibly TRBD1 for D (6 bases). The germline V gene has CDR1 SNHLY and CDR2 FYNNEI. V was trimmed by 7 bases and J by 7 bases, leaving 17 bases between them. The CDR3 has 14 amino acids. CDR3 residues: CASILDSSLQPQHF. CDR3 sequence (DNA): TGTGCCAGCATCCTGGACAGCTCGCTCCAGCCCCAGCATTTT.

In regard to this clone: Other nucleotide sequences in the sample specify the same CDR3. V gene TRBV7-9 combines with J gene TRBJ1-2; the match to TRBD1 covers 12 bases. The CDR3 has 14 residues. Germline V lookup: CDR1 SEHNR, CDR2 FQNEAQ (reference sequence). V was pared by 3 bases and J by 8 bases, with 4 bases of the junction left unmatched. CDR3 bases: TGTGCCAGCAGCTTGGGACAGGGGGCGGGCGGCTACACCTTC. Translating it yields CASSLGQGAGGYTF. Supplemented by reference TRBV7-9 and TRBJ1-2, the full variable domain reads DTGVSQNPRHKITKRGQNVTFRCDPISEHNRLYWYRQTLGQGPEFLTYFQNEAQLEKSRLLSDRFSAERPKGSFSTLEIQRTEQGDSAMYLCASSLGQGAGGYTFGSGTRLTVV.

The chain uses TRBV2 and TRBJ2-5; weak D call: TRBD1 (6 bases). The CDR3 is 12 amino acids. The germline V and J ends were trimmed by 3 bases and 5 bases, with 7 bases remaining between them. CDR1 SNHLY and CDR2 FYNNEI come from the germline V gene. The CDR3 sequence is CASSDQGETQYF. The CDR3 DNA follows: TGTGCCAGCAGTGATCAGGGGGAGACCCAGTACTTC. The full variable domain, completed using reference TRBV2 and TRBJ2-5, is EPEVTQTPSHQVTQMGQEVILRCVPISNHLYFYWYRQILGQKVEFLVSFYNNEISEKSEIFDDQFSVERPDGSNFTLKIRSTKLEDSAMYFCASSDQGETQYFGPGTRLLVL.

The chain links TRBV30 to TRBJ1-2; D call uncertain. The CDR3 has 11 amino acids. V lost 0 bases, J lost 7 bases, and 6 bases lay in between. Germline values: CDR1 GTSNPN, CDR2 SVGIG (reference sequence). This CDR3 reads CAWSVLAGYTF. In DNA form, the CDR3 reads TGTGCCTGGAGTGTATTGGCTGGCTACACCTTC.

The rearrangement joins TRBV19 to TRBJ2-3; 10 nucleotides line up with TRBD1. The CDR3 extends over 15 amino acids. Losses at the gene ends were 4 bases for V and 4 bases for J; bases not matched to a gene: 5. Germline loops: CDR1 LNHDA, CDR2 SQIVND (reference sequence). The chain's CDR3 is CASSTGQGGADTQYF. CDR3 DNA: TGTGCCAGTAGTACAGGACAGGGGGGGGCAGATACGCAGTATTTT.